This T cell receptor (beta chain) stems from a study of CD4 T cells in relation to SARS-CoV-2 and coronaviruses. On the study more broadly: Shared crossreactive spike epitopes were mapped to their HLA restriction. Regarding the study as a whole: Samples before the pandemic and after infection were not matched within any donor.

Some clones are missing from TCRdb's copy, which holds only in-frame ones; the method was immunoSEQ multiplex PCR. Of about 65,000 clones in the sample, 80% to 90% were seen once. In regard to this clone: Its antigen is still unknown.

Unexposed donor CD4+ T cells date from about 2011-2018, before the COVID-19 pandemic. Naive and memory CD4+ T cells were separated from cryopreserved PBMCs. Trimming pared 4 bases from V and 7 bases from J, leaving 16 bases between. In germline, CDR1 is SGHNT, CDR2 YENEEA. The CDR3 consists of 14 residues. Sequencing used memory CD4+ T cells from PBMCs. The receptor was derived from a human donor in good health. The rearrangement uses TRBV11-3 and TRBJ2-5; D tentatively reads TRBD1 or TRBD2 (5 bases each). CDR3 protein: CASSSSRGAGTQYF. In DNA form, the CDR3 reads TGTGCCAGCAGCTCTTCCCGAGGGGCCGGGACCCAGTACTTC.